The 8 T cell receptor beta chains presented below share a single source sample, sequenced in a study of blood T cells in healthy people across ages. The authors ran a second PCR of about 6 to 11 cycles using a sample-barcoded 5' primer and a J-beta primer mix. Using its own MiXCR run on the 5' RACE reads, TCRdb lists one record per CDR3 protein. Among hundreds of thousands of distinct CDR3 sequences listed, about 42% were seen once. What was sequenced was blood. The receptor set was obtained from an older woman in good health.

The rearrangement joins TRBV7-3 to TRBJ2-1, with 8 bases lining up with TRBD1. Germline V gene sequence: CDR1 SGHTA, CDR2 FQGTGA. The CDR3 runs to 14 residues. V shed 4 bases, J shed 5 bases, and the junction held 4 bases outside the gene matches. In DNA, the CDR3 is TGTGCCAGCAGCTCAAAGGACAGGGACAATGAGCAGTTCTTC. It is translated as CASSSKDRDNEQFF. The full variable domain, in which reference TRBV7-3 and TRBJ2-1 provide the parts outside the CDR3, is GAGVSQTPSNKVTEKGKYVELRCDPISGHTALYWYRQSLGQGPEFLIYFQGTGAADDSGLPNDRFFAVRPEGSVSTLKIQRTERGDSAVYLCASSSKDRDNEQFFGPGTRLTVL.

This chain joins TRBV27 and TRBJ1-2; D ambiguous. From germline, CDR1 is MNHEY and CDR2 SMNVEV (reference sequence). V lost 3 bases to trimming and J lost 7 bases, with 21 bases between them. This CDR3 spans 16 amino acids. CDR3 residues: CASSFSPDGTRFGYTF. The DNA for the CDR3 is TGTGCCAGCAGTTTTTCCCCCGACGGTACTCGGTTTGGCTACACCTTC.

This clonotype was seen a handful of times. The chain is built from TRBV20-1 and TRBJ1-4; a possible D gene is TRBD1 (6 bases). Germline V gene lookup returns CDR1 DFQATT and CDR2 SNEGSKA (reference sequence). The CDR3 extends over 15 amino acids. The V gene lost 2 bases and the J gene lost 8 bases, with 18 bases spanning the gap. DNA of the CDR3: TGCAGTGCTAGATCAGGGGCCATAGAAAACGAAAAACTGTTTTTT. Translated: CSARSGAIENEKLFF.

CDR3 sequence reads: CASSHRGHNEQYF. The CDR3 region has the DNA TGCGCCAGCAGTCACAGGGGGCACAACGAGCAGTACTTC. The rearrangement uses TRBV5-1 and TRBJ2-7, with 9 bases lining up with TRBD1. This CDR3 is 13 amino acids long. The germline V gene encodes CDR1 SGHRS and CDR2 YFSETQ. Trimming cost V 5 bases and J 5 bases; bases outside gene matches: 5.

This clonotype was found once. The rearrangement uses TRBV7-2 and TRBJ2-5, with 7 bases aligning to TRBD2. CDR1 SGHTA and CDR2 FQGNSA come from the germline V gene. CDR3 length equals 14 residues. J gave up 11 bases and V 5 bases, and 14 bases lay outside the gene matches. The CDR3 spells CASSVKAGAGEQYF. CDR3 DNA sequence: TGTGCCAGCAGCGTAAAGGCGGGAGCGGGTGAGCAGTACTTC.

This chain uses TRBV24-1 with TRBJ2-1; TRBD2 might be the D (6 bases). The CDR3 contains 17 residues. V was cut by 3 bases and J by 4 bases, with 18 bases left in between. The germline V gene encodes CDR1 KGHDR and CDR2 SFDVKD. The CDR3 DNA reads as TGTGCCACCAGTGATGTGAATCGGGGGAATTCGTACAATGAGCAGTTCTTC. It translates to CATSDVNRGNSYNEQFF.

This clonotype showed up many times. The chain links TRBV5-1 to TRBJ2-3, with D possibly matching TRBD2 (5 bases). Germline V gene data show CDR1 as SGHRS and CDR2 as YFSETQ. The CDR3 totals 16 residues. Trimming took off 1 base at V and 4 bases at J, with 16 bases between the two ends. The CDR3 is CASSLTGSWQADTQYF. The CDR3 coding sequence is TGCGCCAGCAGCTTGACGGGATCGTGGCAGGCAGATACGCAGTATTTT.

This clonotype has only a few counts. The CDR3 protein is CASSESIGTSGSLTVEQFF. The CDR3 bases are TGTGCCAGCAGTGAATCCATTGGGACTAGCGGGAGTTTAACGGTGGAGCAGTTCTTC. This sequence joins TRBV6-1 and TRBJ2-1; 14 positions agree with TRBD2. The CDR3 sequence is 19 residues long. With V trimmed by 2 bases and J by 10 bases, 16 bases remained unmatched. In germline, CDR1 is MNHNS, CDR2 SASEGT.